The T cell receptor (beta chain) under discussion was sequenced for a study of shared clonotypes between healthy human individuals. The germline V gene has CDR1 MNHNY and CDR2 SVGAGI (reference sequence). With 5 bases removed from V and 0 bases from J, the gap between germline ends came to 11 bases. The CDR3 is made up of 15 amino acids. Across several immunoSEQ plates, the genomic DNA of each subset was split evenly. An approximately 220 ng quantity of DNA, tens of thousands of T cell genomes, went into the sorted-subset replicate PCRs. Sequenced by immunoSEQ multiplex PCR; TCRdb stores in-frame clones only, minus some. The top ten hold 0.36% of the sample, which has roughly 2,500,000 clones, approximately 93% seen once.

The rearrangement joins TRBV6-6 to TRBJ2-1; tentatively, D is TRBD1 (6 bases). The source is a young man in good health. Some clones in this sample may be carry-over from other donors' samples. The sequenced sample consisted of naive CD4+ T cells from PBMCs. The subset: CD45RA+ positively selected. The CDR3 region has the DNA TGTGCCAGCAGTCCCTTAGGGGGCTCCTACAATGAGCAGTTCTTC. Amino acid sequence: CASSPLGGSYNEQFF.